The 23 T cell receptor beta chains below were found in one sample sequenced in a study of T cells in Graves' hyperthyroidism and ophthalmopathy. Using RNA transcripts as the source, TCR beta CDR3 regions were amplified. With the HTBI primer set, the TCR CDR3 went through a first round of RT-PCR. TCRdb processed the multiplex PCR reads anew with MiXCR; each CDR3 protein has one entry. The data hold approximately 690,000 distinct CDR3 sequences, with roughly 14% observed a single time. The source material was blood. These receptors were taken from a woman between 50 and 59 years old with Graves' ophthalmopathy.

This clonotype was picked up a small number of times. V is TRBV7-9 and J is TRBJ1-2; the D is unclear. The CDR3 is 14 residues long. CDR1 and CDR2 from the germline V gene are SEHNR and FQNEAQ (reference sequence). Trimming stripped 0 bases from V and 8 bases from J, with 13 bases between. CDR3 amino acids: CASSLAFYLQGYTF. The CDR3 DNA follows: TGTGCCAGCAGCTTAGCGTTCTACCTGCAAGGCTACACCTTC.

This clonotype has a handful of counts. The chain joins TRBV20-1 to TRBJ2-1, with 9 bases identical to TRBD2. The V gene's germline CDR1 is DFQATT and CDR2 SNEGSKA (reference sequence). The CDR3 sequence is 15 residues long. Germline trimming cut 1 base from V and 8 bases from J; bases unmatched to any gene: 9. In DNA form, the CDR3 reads TGCAGTGCTAGAGGGCGTGGTAGCGGGAGATATGAGCAGTTCTTC. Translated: CSARGRGSGRYEQFF.

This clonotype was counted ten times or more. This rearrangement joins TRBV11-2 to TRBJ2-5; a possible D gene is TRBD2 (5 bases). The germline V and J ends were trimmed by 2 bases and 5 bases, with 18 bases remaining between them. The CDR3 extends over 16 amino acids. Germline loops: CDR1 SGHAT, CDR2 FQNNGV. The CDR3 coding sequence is TGTGCCAGCAGCTTAAATCACCCACAATCGGGGGAGACCCAGTACTTC. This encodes CASSLNHPQSGETQYF.

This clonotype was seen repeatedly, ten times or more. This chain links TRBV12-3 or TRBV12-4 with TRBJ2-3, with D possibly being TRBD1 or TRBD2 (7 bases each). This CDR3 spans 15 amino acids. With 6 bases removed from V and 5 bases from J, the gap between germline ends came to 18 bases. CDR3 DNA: TGTGCCAGCAGACTAAAGCGGGACAGCTTAGATACGCAGTATTTT. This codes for CASRLKRDSLDTQYF.

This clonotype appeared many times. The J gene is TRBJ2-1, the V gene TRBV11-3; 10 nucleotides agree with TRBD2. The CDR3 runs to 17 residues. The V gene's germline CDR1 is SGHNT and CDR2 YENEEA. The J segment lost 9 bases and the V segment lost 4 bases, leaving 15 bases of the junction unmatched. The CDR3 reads CASSSLTSGMVRGEQFF. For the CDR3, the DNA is TGTGCCAGCAGCTCCCTAACTAGCGGGATGGTCAGAGGTGAGCAGTTCTTC.

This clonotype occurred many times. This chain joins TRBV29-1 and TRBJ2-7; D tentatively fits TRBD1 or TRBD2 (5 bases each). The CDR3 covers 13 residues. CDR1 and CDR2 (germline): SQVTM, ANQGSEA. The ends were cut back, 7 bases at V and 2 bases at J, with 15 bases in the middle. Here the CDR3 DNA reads TGCAGCGCCGTGGGGACGGAGACCTACGAGCAGTACTTC. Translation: CSAVGTETYEQYF.

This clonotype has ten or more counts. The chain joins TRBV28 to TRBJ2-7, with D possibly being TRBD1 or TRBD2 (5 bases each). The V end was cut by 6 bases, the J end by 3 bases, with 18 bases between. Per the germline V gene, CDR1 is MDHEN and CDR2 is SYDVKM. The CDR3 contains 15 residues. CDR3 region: CASRPNRDGGYEQYF. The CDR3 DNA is TGTGCCAGCAGACCCAACCGGGACGGAGGCTACGAGCAGTACTTC.

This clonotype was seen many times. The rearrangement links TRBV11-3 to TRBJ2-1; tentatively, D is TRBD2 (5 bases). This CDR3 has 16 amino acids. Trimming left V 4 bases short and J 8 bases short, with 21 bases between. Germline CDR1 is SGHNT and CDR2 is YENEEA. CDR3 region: CASSSRGLSGSYEQFF. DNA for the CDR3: TGTGCCAGCAGCTCTAGAGGACTCTCGGGTTCGTATGAGCAGTTCTTC.

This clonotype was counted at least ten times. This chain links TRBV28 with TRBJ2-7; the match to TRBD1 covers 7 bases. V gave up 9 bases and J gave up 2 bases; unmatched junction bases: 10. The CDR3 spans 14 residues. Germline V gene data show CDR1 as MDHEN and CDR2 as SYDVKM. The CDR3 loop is CASIPDRAPYEQYF. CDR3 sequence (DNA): TGTGCCAGTATTCCAGACAGGGCTCCCTACGAGCAGTACTTC.

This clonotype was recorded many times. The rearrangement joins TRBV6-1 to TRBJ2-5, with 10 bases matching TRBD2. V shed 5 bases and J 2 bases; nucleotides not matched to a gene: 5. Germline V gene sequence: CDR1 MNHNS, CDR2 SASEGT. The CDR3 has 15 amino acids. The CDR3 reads CASSWTSGAQETQYF. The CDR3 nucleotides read TGTGCCAGCAGTTGGACTAGCGGAGCTCAAGAGACCCAGTACTTC.

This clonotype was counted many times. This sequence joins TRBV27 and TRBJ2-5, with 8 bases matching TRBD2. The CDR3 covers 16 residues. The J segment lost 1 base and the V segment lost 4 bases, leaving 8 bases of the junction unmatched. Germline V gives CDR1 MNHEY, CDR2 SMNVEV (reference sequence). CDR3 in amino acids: CASSSRQRGLQETQYF. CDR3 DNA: TGTGCCAGCAGTTCCCGTCAGCGGGGGCTCCAAGAGACCCAGTACTTC.

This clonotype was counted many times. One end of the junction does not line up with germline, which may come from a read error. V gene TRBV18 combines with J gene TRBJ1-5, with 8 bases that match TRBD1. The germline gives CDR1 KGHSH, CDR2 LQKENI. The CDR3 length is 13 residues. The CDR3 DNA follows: TGTGCCAGCTCGCCACAGGGGGATCAGCCCCAGCATTTT. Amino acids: CASSPQGDQPQHF.

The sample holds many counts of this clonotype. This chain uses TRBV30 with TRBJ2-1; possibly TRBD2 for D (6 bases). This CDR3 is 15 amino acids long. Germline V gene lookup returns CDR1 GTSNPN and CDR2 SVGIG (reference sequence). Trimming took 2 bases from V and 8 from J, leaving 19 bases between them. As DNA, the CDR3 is TGTGCCTGGAGTTACGCCATCGGGGGTTCGGATGAGCAGTTCTTC. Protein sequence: CAWSYAIGGSDEQFF.

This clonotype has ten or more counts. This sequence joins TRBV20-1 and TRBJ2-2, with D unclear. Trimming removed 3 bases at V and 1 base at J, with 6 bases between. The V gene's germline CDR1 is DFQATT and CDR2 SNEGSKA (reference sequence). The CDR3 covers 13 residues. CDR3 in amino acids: CSASVQNTGELFF. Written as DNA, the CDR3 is TGCAGTGCTAGCGTCCAGAACACCGGGGAGCTGTTTTTT.

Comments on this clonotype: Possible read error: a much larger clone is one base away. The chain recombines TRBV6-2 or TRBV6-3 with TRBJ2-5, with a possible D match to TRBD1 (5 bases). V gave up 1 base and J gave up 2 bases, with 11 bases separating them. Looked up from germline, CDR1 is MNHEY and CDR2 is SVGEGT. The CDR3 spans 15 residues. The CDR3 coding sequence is TGTGCCAGCAGTTACTTCCAGGGTTGTCAAGAGACCCAGTACTTC. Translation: CASSYFQGCQETQYF.

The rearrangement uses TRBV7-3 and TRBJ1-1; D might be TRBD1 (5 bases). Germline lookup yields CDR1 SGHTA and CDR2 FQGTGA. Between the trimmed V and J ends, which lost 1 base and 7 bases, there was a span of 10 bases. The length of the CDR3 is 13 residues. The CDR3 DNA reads TGTGCCAGCAGCTTAATTGGGGACGGTGAAGCTTTCTTT. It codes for CASSLIGDGEAFF.

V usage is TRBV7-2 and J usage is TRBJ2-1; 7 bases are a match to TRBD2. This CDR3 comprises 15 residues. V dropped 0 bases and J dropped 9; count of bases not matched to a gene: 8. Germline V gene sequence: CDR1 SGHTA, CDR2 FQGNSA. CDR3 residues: CASSLAGGRRGEQFF. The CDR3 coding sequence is TGTGCCAGCAGCTTAGCTGGCGGGAGACGGGGTGAGCAGTTCTTC.

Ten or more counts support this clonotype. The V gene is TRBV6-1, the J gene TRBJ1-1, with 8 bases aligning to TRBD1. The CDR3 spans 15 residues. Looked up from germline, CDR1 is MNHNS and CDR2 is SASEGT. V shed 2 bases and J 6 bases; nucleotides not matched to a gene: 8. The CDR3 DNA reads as TGTGCCAGCAGTGAATTGGTCAGGGGGCGGTCTGAAGCTTTCTTT. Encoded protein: CASSELVRGRSEAFF.

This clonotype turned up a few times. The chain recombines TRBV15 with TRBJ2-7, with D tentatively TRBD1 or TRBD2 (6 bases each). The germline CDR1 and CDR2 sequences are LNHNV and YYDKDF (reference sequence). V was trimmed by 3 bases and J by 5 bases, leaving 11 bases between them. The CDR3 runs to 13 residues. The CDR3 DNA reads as TGTGCCACCAGCAGTGGGGGGCAAGACGAGCAGTACTTC. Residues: CATSSGGQDEQYF.

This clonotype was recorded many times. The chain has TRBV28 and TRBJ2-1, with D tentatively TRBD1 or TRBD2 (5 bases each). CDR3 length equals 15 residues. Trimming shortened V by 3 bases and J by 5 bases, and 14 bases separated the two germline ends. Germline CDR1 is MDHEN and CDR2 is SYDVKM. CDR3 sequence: CASSFGGSGNNEQFF. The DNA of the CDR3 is TGTGCCAGCAGTTTTGGGGGATCCGGAAACAATGAGCAGTTCTTC.

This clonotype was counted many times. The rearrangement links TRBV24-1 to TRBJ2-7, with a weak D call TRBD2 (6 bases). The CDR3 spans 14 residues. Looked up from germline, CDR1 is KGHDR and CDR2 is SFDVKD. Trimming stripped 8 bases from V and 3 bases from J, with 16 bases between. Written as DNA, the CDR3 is TGTGCCACCAACCCGGGGGACGGCCACTACGAGCAGTACTTC. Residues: CATNPGDGHYEQYF.

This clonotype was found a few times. The CDR3 region is CASSRGEGARSQPQHF. The CDR3 DNA is TGTGCCAGCAGTAGGGGAGAGGGGGCGCGGAGTCAGCCCCAGCATTTT. This rearrangement joins TRBV6-2 or TRBV6-3 to TRBJ1-5; 7 positions match TRBD1. The CDR3 has 16 amino acids. Germline V CDR1 and CDR2: MNHEY, SVGEGT. The ends lost 5 bases at V and 6 bases at J; junction bases unmatched: 13.

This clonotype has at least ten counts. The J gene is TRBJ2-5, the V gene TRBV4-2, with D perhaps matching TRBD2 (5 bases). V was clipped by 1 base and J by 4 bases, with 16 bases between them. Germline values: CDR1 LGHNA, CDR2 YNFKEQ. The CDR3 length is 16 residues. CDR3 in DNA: TGTGCCAGCAGCCAAGGAGAGAGCGGTGGTTCAGAGACCCAGTACTTC. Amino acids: CASSQGESGGSETQYF.